This entry is about one TCR beta chain. Its antigen is undetermined. The data are from a study of T cell responses to AZD1222 COVID-19 vaccine. On the study more broadly: Analysis merged second doses at about 4 or about 12 weeks.

The germline gives CDR1 SQVTM, CDR2 ANQGSEA. V lost 5 bases to trimming and J lost 1 base; unmatched junction nucleotides: 4. The CDR3 length is 13 residues. Study results and limitations: In a largely white British group with more females than males, clonal diversity was possibly underestimated. The study reported that nearly half of spike-specific TCRs target unmutated variant regions.

The method was immunoSEQ multiplex PCR; TCRdb's version includes in-frame clones alone and lacks a portion of them. The sample consists of some 140,000 clones, 80% to 95% of them appearing once. The V gene is TRBV29-1, the J gene TRBJ1-1, with 7 positions matching TRBD1. Specimen: peripheral blood, collected on day 0 of AZD1222 vaccination. The clonotype comes from an adult in good health. The CDR3 reads CSVSQGRNTEAFF. In DNA, the CDR3 is TGCAGCGTTTCACAGGGGAGGAACACTGAAGCTTTCTTT.